These 15 T cell receptor beta chains were sequenced from one sample in a study of beta chain features in type 1 diabetes. Whole-study results and caveats: TCRB CDR3s from Type 1 diabetes patients were moderately but significantly shorter in all four CD4+ subsets.

These receptors have no known antigen. What was sequenced were expressed TCRB transcripts, since all of the isolated RNA had been reverse transcribed. The table came from immunoSEQ multiplex PCR; TCRdb's copy has only in-frame clones and leaves some out. The sample holds some 150,000 clones, 13% seen once. The sample comprised central memory CD4+ T cells from blood. The source of these receptors is a man between 18 and 35 years old with type 1 diabetes.

This clone was counted once. This sequence joins TRBV7-9 and TRBJ1-2; D is uncertain. The CDR3 has 15 amino acids. CDR1 and CDR2 from the germline V gene are SEHNR and FQNEAQ (reference sequence). Deletions cut 1 base from V and 0 bases from J, with 9 bases between. The CDR3: CASSLGTATNYGYTF. In DNA, the CDR3 is TGTGCCAGCAGCTTAGGAACAGCAACTAACTATGGCTACACCTTC.

This clone was counted ten times or more. V usage is TRBV18 and J usage is TRBJ2-7, with a tentative D call TRBD2 (6 bases). CDR3 length: 15 amino acids. The V and J ends lost 2 bases and 0 bases respectively, with 11 bases between them. Per germline, CDR1 KGHSH and CDR2 LQKENI. DNA for the CDR3: TGTGCCAGCTCACCAACTGGGACTGTCTCCTACGAGCAGTACTTC. This codes for CASSPTGTVSYEQYF.

This clone came up a few times. V is TRBV6-1 and J is TRBJ1-2; D may be TRBD1 (5 bases). Germline loops: CDR1 MNHNS, CDR2 SASEGT. Trimming pared 3 bases from V and 2 bases from J, leaving 7 bases between. The length of the CDR3 is 13 residues. CDR3 amino acids: CASSETVNYGYTF. CDR3 DNA sequence: TGTGCCAGCAGTGAGACAGTCAACTATGGCTACACCTTC.

This clone came up many times. The V and J genes are TRBV10-3 and TRBJ2-5; no firm D call. V lost 4 bases and J lost 5, with 8 bases in between. This CDR3 region has 12 residues. Looked up from germline, CDR1 is ENHRY and CDR2 is SYGVKD. CDR3 bases: TGTGCCATCAGTGCGGAAAGGGAGACCCAGTACTTC. It codes for CAISAERETQYF.

A few counts support this clone. The chain joins TRBV2 to TRBJ2-1; D is perhaps TRBD1 or TRBD2 (5 bases each). V was shortened by 6 bases and J by 4 bases, with 10 bases between the two germline ends. This CDR3 is built from 13 residues. Germline V gives CDR1 SNHLY, CDR2 FYNNEI. The CDR3 here is CASRRDVYNEQFF. The CDR3 nucleotides are TGTGCCAGCAGGAGGGACGTATACAATGAGCAGTTCTTC.

This clone has a count of ten or more. The rearrangement joins TRBV6-5 to TRBJ1-1; TRBD1 matches 8 bases. CDR1 is MNHEY, CDR2 SVGAGI, per germline. The ends lost 8 bases at V and 3 bases at J; junction bases unmatched: 2. There are 12 residues in the CDR3. The CDR3 coding sequence is TGTGCCAGCTCGACAGGGGACACTGAAGCTTTCTTT. Translated: CASSTGDTEAFF.

This clone occurred a few times. The chain links TRBV19 to TRBJ1-5; 10 bases align to TRBD1. CDR1 and CDR2 from the germline V gene are LNHDA and SQIVND (reference sequence). This CDR3 has 15 residues. The V segment lost 3 bases and the J segment 4 bases; nucleotides outside the gene matches: 3. In DNA form, the CDR3 reads TGTGCCAGTAGTATCCCGGGACAGGGGAATCAGCCCCAGCATTTT. Translating gives CASSIPGQGNQPQHF.

This rearrangement joins TRBV11-2 to TRBJ1-4, with 10 bases lining up with TRBD1. There are 15 residues in the CDR3. Germline V gives CDR1 SGHAT, CDR2 FQNNGV. Trimming removed 1 base from V and 7 bases from J; junction bases left unmatched: 3. The CDR3 DNA is TGTGCCAGCAGCTTAGTGACAGGGGGCGGTGAAAAACTGTTTTTT. Its protein is CASSLVTGGGEKLFF.

The J gene is TRBJ2-7, the V gene TRBV6-1; a weak D match, TRBD1 (5 bases). Germline V gene data show CDR1 as MNHNS and CDR2 as SASEGT. This CDR3 is built from 14 residues. V lost 2 bases, J lost 4 bases, and 12 bases lay in between. The CDR3 loop reads CASSERRVVYEQYF. CDR3 sequence (DNA): TGTGCCAGCAGTGAACGCAGGGTCGTATACGAGCAGTACTTC.

This clone showed up just once. This chain uses TRBV6-1 with TRBJ2-2, with D unclear. The CDR3 is made up of 14 amino acids. V lost 3 bases to trimming and J lost 4 bases, with 9 bases between them. Germline loops: CDR1 MNHNS, CDR2 SASEGT. The CDR3 nucleotides are TGTGCCAGCAGTGATCAGCCGGGCACCGGGGAGCTGTTTTTT. This gives the protein CASSDQPGTGELFF.

This clone has only a few counts. This rearrangement joins TRBV7-9 to TRBJ2-1; D remains ambiguous. This CDR3 region has 11 residues. Looked up from germline, CDR1 is SEHNR and CDR2 is FQNEAQ (reference sequence). Between the trimmed V and J ends, which lost 1 base and 14 bases, there was a span of 9 bases. CDR3 residues: CASSLDYFKFF. In DNA form, the CDR3 reads TGTGCCAGCAGCTTAGATTACTTTAAGTTCTTC.

The table lists this clone with a few counts. The chain uses TRBV4-1 and TRBJ1-1; D might be TRBD1 (5 bases). Trimming shortened V by 1 base and J by 3 bases, and 12 bases separated the two germline ends. The CDR3 has 15 amino acids. Germline V gene sequence: CDR1 MGHRA, CDR2 YSYEKL. The CDR3 loop reads CASSQVGGTDTEAFF. CDR3 DNA sequence: TGCGCCAGCAGCCAAGTTGGGGGAACCGACACTGAAGCTTTCTTT.

The chain employs TRBV28 and TRBJ1-2; D is unclear. V shed 4 bases and J shed 3 bases, with 9 bases lying between them. Germline lookup yields CDR1 MDHEN and CDR2 SYDVKM. CDR3 length equals 13 residues. The CDR3 coding sequence is TGTGCCAGCAGTTCGACGGCGGACTATGGCTACACCTTC. The encoded protein is CASSSTADYGYTF.

CDR3 sequence: CASSPDGGWRFEQYF. The DNA for the CDR3 is TGTGCCAGCAGCCCGGATGGGGGGTGGAGATTCGAGCAGTACTTC. The chain combines TRBV7-2 with TRBJ2-7, with a tentative D call TRBD2 (6 bases). This CDR3 is built from 15 residues. Germline loops: CDR1 SGHTA, CDR2 FQGNSA. Trimming left V 5 bases short and J 6 bases short, with 20 bases between.

This clone was detected many times. The chain is built from TRBV14 and TRBJ1-1; no clear D. This CDR3 has 15 residues. V was clipped by 3 bases and J by 4 bases, with 15 bases between them. CDR1 and CDR2 (germline): SGHDN, FVKESK. CDR3 DNA: TGTGCCAGCAGCCATGCCTTGAACATGGGCACTGAAGCTTTCTTT. Its translation is CASSHALNMGTEAFF.